This entry is about one T cell receptor beta chain. The antigen is unknown. Other DNA sequences in this specimen translate into the identical CDR3. The DNA input per sorted-subset replicate PCR was 150 to 200 ng, corresponding to some 30,000 T cell genomes. TCRdb's table, derived via immunoSEQ multiplex PCR, lists solely in-frame clones and lacks some. The sample yields hundreds of thousands of clones, roughly nine tenths seen once. The length of the CDR3 is 14 residues. V lost 3 bases and J 0 bases, leaving 9 bases between the germline ends. Germline CDR1 is ENHRY and CDR2 is SYGVKD. The source of the sample is a study of shared clonotypes between healthy human individuals. The study, taken as a whole, reports: Several donors held approximately 5% of naive CD4 clonotypes in common. Unshared clonotypes carried lower generation probabilities than those common to all four donors.

CD45RO-negative, CCR7-selected cells formed the naive CD8 fraction, which excluded terminally differentiated effector memory CD45RA+ cells. Caucasian adults residing in Nashville, Tennessee made up all the donors. The rearrangement joins TRBV10-3 to TRBJ2-7, with D unclear. The specimen sequenced was naive CD8+ T cells sorted from blood. This receptor was taken from a man aged 30-40 years in good health. The CDR3 coding sequence is TGTGCCATCAGTGAAGGTAGGAGCTCCTACGAGCAGTACTTC. Translated, it gives CAISEGRSSYEQYF.